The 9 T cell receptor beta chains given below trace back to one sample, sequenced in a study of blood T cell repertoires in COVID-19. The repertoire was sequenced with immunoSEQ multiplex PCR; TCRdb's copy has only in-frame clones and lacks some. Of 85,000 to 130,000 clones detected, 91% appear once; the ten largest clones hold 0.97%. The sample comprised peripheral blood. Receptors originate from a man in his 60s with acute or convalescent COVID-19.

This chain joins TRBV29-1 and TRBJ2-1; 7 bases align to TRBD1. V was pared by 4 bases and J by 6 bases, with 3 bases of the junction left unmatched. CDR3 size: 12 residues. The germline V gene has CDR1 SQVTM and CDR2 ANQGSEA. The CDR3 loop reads CSVARDSNEQFF. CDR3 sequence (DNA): TGCAGCGTTGCCCGGGACAGCAATGAGCAGTTCTTC.

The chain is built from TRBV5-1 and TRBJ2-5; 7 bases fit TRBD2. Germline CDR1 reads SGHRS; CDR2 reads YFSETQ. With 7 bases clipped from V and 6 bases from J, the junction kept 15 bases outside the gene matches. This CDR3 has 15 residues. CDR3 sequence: CASSREEGGLKTQYF. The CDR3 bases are TGCGCCAGCTCTCGGGAGGAGGGAGGTTTGAAGACCCAGTACTTC.

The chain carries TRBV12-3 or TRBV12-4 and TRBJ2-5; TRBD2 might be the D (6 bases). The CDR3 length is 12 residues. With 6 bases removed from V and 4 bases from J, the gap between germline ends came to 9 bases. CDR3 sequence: CASRGAGETQYF. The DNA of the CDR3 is TGTGCCAGCAGAGGAGCGGGAGAGACCCAGTACTTC.

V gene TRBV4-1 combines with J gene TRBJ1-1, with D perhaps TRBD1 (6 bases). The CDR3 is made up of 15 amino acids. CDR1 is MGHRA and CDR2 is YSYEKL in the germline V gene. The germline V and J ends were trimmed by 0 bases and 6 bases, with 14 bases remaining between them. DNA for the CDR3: TGCGCCAGCAGCCAAGATCCCAGAGAGGGGGCTGAAGCTTTCTTT. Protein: CASSQDPREGAEAFF.

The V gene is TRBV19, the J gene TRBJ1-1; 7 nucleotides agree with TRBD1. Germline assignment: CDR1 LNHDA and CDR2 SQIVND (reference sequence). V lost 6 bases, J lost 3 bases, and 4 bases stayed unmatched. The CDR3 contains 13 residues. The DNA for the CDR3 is TGTGCCAGTAGCGGGACAGAACACACTGAAGCTTTCTTT. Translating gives CASSGTEHTEAFF.

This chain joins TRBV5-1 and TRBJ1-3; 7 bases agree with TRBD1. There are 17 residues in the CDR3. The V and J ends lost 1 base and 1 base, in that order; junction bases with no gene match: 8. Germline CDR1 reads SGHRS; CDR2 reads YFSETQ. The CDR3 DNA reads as TGCGCCAGCAGCTTGCAGCCACAGGGGTTGTCTGGAAACACCATATATTTT. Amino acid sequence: CASSLQPQGLSGNTIYF.

CDR3 sequence (DNA): TGTGCCAGCAGTTCCACCACCTCGGGACTAGCGGGAGTAGGGTACGAGCAGTACGTC. Its protein product is CASSSTTSGLAGVGYEQYV. The rearrangement links TRBV28 to TRBJ2-7; TRBD2 matches 14 bases. V lost 4 bases, J lost 4 bases, and 15 bases stayed unmatched. The germline CDR1 and CDR2 sequences are MDHEN and SYDVKM. The CDR3 covers 19 residues.

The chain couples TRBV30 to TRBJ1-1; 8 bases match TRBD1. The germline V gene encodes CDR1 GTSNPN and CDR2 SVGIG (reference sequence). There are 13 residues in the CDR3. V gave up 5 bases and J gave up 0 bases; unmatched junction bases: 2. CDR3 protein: CAWDRGLNTEAFF. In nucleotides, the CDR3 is TGTGCCTGGGACAGGGGCTTGAACACTGAAGCTTTCTTT. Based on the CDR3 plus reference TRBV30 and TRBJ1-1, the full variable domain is SQTIHQWPATLVQPVGSPLSLECTVEGTSNPNLYWYRQAAGRGLQLLFYSVGIGQISSEVPQNLSASRPQDRQFILSSKKLLLSDSGFYLCAWDRGLNTEAFFGQGTRLTVV.

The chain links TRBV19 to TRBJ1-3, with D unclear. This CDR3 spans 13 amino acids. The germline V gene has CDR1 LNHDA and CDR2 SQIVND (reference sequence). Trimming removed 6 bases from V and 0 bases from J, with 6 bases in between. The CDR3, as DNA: TGTGCCAGTAGGGCAAACTCTGGAAACACCATATATTTT. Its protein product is CASRANSGNTIYF.